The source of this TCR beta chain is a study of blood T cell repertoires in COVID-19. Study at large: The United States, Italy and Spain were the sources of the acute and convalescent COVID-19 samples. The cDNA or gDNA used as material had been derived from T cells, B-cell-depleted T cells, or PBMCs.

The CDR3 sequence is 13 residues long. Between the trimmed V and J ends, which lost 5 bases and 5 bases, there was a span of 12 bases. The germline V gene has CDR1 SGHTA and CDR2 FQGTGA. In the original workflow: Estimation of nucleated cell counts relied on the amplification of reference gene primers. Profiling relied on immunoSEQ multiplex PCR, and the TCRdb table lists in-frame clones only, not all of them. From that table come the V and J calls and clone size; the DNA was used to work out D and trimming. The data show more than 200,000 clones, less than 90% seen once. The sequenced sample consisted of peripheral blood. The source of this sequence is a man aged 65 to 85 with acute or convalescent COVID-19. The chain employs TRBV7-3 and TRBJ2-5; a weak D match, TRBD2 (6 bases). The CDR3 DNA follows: TGTGCCAGCAGCGTGGGGAGGAGGGAGACCCAGTACTTC. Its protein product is CASSVGRRETQYF. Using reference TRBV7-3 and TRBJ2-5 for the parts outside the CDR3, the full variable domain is GAGVSQTPSNKVTEKGKYVELRCDPISGHTALYWYRQSLGQGPEFLIYFQGTGAADDSGLPNDRFFAVRPEGSVSTLKIQRTERGDSAVYLCASSVGRRETQYFGPGTRLLVL.